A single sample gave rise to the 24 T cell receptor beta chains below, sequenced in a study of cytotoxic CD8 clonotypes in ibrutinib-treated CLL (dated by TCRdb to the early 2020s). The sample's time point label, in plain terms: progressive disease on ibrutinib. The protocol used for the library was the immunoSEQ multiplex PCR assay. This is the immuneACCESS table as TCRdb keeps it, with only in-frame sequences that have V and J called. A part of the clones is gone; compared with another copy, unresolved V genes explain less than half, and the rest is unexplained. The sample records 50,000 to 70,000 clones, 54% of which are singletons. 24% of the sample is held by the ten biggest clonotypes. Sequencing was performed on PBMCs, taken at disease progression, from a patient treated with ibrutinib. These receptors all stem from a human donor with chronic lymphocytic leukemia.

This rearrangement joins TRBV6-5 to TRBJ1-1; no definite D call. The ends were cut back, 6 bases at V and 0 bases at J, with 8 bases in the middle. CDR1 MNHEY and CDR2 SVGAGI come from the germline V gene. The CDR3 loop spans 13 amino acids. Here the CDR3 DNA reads TGTGCCAGCAGGCGGACTGTGAACACTGAAGCTTTCTTT. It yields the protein CASRRTVNTEAFF.

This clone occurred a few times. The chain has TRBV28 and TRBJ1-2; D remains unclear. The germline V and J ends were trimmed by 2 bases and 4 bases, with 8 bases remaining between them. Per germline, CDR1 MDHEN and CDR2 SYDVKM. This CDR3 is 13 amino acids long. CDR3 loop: CASSLGASYGYTF. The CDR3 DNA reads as TGTGCCAGCAGTTTAGGCGCCTCCTATGGCTACACCTTC.

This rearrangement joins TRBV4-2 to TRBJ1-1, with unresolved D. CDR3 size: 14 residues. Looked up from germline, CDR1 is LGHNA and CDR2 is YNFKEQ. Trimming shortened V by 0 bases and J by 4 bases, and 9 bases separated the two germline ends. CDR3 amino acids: CASSQDFRRTEAFF. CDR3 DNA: TGTGCCAGCAGCCAAGACTTCCGGCGCACTGAAGCTTTCTTT.

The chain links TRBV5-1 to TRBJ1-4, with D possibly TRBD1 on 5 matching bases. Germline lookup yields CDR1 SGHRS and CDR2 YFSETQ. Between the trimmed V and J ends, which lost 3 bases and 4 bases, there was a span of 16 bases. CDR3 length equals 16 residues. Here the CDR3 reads CASSSMTGGGNEKLFF. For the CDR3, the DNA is TGCGCCAGCAGCTCGATGACGGGCGGGGGTAATGAAAAACTGTTTTTT.

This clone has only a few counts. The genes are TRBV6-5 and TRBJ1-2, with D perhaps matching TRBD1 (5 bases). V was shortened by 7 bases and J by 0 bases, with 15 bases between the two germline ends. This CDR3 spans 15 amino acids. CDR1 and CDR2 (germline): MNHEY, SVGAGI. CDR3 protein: CASTKGDGSNYGYTF. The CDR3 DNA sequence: TGTGCCAGCACCAAAGGGGACGGATCTAACTATGGCTACACCTTC.

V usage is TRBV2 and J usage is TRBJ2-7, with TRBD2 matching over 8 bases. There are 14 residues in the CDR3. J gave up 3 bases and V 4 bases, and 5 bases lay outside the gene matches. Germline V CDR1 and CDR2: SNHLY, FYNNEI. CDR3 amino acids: CASSGLAISYEQYF. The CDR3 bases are TGTGCCAGCAGTGGACTAGCGATCAGCTACGAGCAGTACTTC.

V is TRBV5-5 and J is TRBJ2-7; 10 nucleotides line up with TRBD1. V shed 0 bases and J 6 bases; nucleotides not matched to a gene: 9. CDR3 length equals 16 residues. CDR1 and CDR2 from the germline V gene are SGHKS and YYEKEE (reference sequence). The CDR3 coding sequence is TGTGCCAGCAGCTTGGAGTTCTGGGACAGGGGTGCCGAGCAGTACTTC. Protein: CASSLEFWDRGAEQYF.

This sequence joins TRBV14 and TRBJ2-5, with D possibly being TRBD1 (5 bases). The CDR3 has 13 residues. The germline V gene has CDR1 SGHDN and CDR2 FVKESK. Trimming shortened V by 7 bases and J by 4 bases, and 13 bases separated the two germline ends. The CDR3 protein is CASTAGLGETQYF. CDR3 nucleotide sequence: TGTGCCAGCACCGCAGGGTTGGGAGAGACCCAGTACTTC. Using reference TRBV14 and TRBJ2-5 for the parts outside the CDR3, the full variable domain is EAGVTQFPSHSVIEKGQTVTLRCDPISGHDNLYWYRRVMGKEIKFLLHFVKESKQDESGMPNNRFLAERTGGTYSTLKVQPAELEDSGVYFCASTAGLGETQYFGPGTRLLVL.

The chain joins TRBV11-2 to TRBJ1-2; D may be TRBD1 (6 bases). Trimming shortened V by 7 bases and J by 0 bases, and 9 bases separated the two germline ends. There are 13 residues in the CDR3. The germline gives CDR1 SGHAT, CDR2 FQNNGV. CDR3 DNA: TGTGCCAGCATAGGGGGGCCTAACTATGGCTACACCTTC. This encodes CASIGGPNYGYTF.

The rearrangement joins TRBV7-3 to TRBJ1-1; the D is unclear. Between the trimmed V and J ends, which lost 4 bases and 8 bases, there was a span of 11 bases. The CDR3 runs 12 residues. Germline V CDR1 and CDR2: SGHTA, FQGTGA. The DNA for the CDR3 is TGTGCCAGCAGCTCCCTGACATTAGAAGCTTTCTTT. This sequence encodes CASSSLTLEAFF.

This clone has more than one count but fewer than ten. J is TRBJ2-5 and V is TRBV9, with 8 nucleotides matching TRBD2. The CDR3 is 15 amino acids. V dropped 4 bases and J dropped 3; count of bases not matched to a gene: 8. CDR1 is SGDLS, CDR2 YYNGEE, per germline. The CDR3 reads CASSFGGAGEETQYF. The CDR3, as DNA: TGTGCCAGCAGCTTTGGGGGAGCGGGAGAAGAGACCCAGTACTTC.

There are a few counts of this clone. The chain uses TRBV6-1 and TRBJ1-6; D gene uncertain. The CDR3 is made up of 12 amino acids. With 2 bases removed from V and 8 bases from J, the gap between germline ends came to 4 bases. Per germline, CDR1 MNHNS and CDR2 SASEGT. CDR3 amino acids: CASSESHSPLHF. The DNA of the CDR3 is TGTGCCAGCAGTGAATCCCATTCACCCCTCCACTTT.

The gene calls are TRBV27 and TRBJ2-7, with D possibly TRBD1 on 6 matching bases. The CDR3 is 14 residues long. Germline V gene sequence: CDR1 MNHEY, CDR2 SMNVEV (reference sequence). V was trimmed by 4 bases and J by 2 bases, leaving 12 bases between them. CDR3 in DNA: TGTGCCAGCAGTTCAACCGGGACACCCTACGAGCAGTACTTC. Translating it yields CASSSTGTPYEQYF.

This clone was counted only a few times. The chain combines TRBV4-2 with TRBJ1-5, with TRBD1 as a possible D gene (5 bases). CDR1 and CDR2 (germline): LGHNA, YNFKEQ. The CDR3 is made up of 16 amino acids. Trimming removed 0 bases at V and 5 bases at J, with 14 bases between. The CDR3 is CASSQDMSGADQPQHF. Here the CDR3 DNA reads TGTGCCAGCAGCCAAGATATGTCCGGGGCGGATCAGCCCCAGCATTTT.

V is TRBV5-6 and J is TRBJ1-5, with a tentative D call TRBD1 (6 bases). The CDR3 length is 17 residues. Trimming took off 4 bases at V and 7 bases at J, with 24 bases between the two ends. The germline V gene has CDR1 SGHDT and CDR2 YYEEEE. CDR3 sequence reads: CASSLWLSQGNVQPQHF. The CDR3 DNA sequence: TGTGCCAGCAGCCTCTGGCTTTCACAGGGAAACGTACAGCCCCAGCATTTT.

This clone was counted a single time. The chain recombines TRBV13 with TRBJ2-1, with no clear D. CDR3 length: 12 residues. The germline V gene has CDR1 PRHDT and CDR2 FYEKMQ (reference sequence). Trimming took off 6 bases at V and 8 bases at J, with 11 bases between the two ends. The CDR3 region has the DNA TGTGCCAGCAGAAAAACTTTGGATGAGCAGTTCTTC. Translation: CASRKTLDEQFF.

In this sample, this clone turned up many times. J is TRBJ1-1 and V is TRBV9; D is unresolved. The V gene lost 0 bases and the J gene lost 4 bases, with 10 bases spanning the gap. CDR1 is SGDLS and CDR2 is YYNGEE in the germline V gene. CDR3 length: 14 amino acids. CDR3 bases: TGTGCCAGCAGCGTAGAAGGGTCGGGCACTGAAGCTTTCTTT. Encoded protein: CASSVEGSGTEAFF.

Written as DNA, the CDR3 is TGTGCCTGGATTTCAGGGGGCAAGGTGACTGGCTACACCTTC. This encodes CAWISGGKVTGYTF. The chain uses TRBV30 and TRBJ1-2, with TRBD1 matching 8 bases. From germline, CDR1 is GTSNPN and CDR2 SVGIG (reference sequence). Germline trimming cut 4 bases from V and 7 bases from J; bases unmatched to any gene: 11. The CDR3 extends over 14 amino acids.

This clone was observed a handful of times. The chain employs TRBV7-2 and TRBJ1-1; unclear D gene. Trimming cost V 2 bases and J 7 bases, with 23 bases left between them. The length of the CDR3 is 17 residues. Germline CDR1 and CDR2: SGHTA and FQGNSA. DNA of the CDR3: TGTGCCAGCAGCTTATATGTGGCGTTAGTAGACCCGATTGAAGCTTTCTTT. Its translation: CASSLYVALVDPIEAFF.

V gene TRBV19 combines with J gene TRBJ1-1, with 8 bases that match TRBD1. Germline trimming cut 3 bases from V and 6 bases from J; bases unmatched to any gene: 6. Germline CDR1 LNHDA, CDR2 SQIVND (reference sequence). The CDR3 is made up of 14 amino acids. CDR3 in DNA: TGTGCCAGTAGTATTCAGCAGGGGGCAGCTGAAGCTTTCTTT. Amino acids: CASSIQQGAAEAFF.

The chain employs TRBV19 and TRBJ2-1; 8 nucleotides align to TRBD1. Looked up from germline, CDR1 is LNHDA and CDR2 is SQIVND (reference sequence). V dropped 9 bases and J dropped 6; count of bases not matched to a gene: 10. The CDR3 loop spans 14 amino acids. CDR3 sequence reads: CASRRTGRTNEQFF. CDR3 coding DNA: TGTGCCAGCCGACGGACAGGGCGGACCAATGAGCAGTTCTTC.

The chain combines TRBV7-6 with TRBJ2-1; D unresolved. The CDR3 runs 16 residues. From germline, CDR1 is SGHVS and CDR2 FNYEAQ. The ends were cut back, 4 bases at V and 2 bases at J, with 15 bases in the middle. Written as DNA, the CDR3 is TGTGCCAGCAGCTCTATGAGGTCCAGCACCTACAATGAGCAGTTCTTC. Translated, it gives CASSSMRSSTYNEQFF. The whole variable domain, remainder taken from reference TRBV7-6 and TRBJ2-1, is GAGVSQSPRYKVTKRGQDVALRCDPISGHVSLYWYRQALGQGPEFLTYFNYEAQQDKSGLPNDRFSAERPEGSISTLTIQRTEQRDSAMYRCASSSMRSSTYNEQFFGPGTRLTVL.

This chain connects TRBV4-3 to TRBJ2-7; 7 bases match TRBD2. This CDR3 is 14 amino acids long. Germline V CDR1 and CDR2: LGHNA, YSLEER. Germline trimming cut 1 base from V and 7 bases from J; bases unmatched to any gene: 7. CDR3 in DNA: TGCGCCAGCAGCCAAGCAGTGCGAGCGGGGGAGCAGTACTTC. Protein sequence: CASSQAVRAGEQYF.

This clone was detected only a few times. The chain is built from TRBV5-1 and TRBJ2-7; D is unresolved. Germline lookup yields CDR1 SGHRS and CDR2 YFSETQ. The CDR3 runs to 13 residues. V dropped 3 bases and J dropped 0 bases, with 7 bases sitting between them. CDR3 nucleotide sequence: TGCGCCAGCAGCTACAGCGTCTCCTACGAGCAGTACTTC. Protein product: CASSYSVSYEQYF. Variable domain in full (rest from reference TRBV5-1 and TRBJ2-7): KAGVTQTPRYLIKTRGQQVTLSCSPISGHRSVSWYQQTPGQGLQFLFEYFSETQRNKGNFPGRFSGRQFSNSRSEMNVSTLELGDSALYLCASSYSVSYEQYFGPGTRLTVT.